Sequencing of this T cell receptor beta chain was carried out in a study of molecular identifiers for immune sequencing clone quantification. The use of previously described methods and listed TCR primers produced the bulk TCR libraries. Via MiXCR, TCRdb re-called the PCR reads, giving one row per CDR3 protein. The sample has about 640,000 distinct CDR3 sequences, less than 20% seen once. To note about this clonotype: Its antigen is currently unknown.

Notes on the study in general: Whereas naive cells kept under 1% of molecules in clones above 20 RNA copies, such clones held over 97% in effectors.

Trimming took off 2 bases at V and 11 bases at J, with 13 bases between the two ends. The V gene's germline CDR1 is MGHDK and CDR2 SYGVNS. The CDR3 spans 13 residues. The gene calls are TRBV25-1 and TRBJ2-1, with a possible D match to TRBD2 (6 bases). The sequence came from a human donor in good health. Some libraries in this study had Jurkat cell RNA spiked in. Source material: naive CD8+ T cells from blood, with Jurkat cell RNA spiked in. Subset described: FACS-sorted CD8+CD4-CCR7+CD45RA+ naive T cells. The CDR3 region is CASSEAGGVKQFF. CDR3 coding DNA: TGTGCCAGCAGTGAAGCAGGCGGGGTTAAGCAGTTCTTC.